This T cell receptor beta chain was documented in a study of cytomegalovirus exposure and HLA in healthy donors. Study conclusions and caveats: In a later analysis, several top co-occurrence clusters appeared linked to parvovirus B19, influenza, CMV and Epstein-Barr virus.

PCR employed 60 Vbeta and 13 Jbeta primers. Sequencing was performed with immunoSEQ multiplex PCR; in TCRdb, only in-frame clones are kept and a portion is missing. Among around 80,000 clones listed, 70% to 80% were seen once. The CDR3 is made up of 14 amino acids. Germline V gene lookup returns CDR1 SQVTM and CDR2 ANQGSEA. The V and J ends lost 4 bases and 4 bases, in that order; junction bases with no gene match: 8. Of note for this clone: Its antigen is not identified.

The rearrangement joins TRBV29-1 to TRBJ2-7, with 9 positions matching TRBD2. This TCR was sampled from a man aged 40-55 years in good health and CMV-seropositive. Sequencing used PBMCs. CDR3: CSVVPGLAGYEQYF. CDR3 DNA: TGCAGCGTTGTCCCGGGACTAGCTGGGTACGAGCAGTACTTC.